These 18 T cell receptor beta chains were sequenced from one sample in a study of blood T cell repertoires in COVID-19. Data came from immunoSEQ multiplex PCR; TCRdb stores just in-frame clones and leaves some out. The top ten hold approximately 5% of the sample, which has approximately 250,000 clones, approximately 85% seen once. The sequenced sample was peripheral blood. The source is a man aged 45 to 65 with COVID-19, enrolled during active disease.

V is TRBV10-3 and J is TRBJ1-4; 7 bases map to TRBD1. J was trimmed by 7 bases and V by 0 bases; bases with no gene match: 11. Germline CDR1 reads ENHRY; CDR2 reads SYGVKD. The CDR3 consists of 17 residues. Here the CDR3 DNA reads TGTGCCATCAGTGAGTCCCTCCCGGGGACAGTGGGTGAAAAACTGTTTTTT. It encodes CAISESLPGTVGEKLFF.

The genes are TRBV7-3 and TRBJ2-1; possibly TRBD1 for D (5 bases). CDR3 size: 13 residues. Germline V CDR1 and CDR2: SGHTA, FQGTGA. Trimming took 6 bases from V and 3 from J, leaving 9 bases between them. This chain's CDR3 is CASSPRGYNEQFF. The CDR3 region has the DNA TGTGCCAGCAGTCCTAGGGGCTACAATGAGCAGTTCTTC.

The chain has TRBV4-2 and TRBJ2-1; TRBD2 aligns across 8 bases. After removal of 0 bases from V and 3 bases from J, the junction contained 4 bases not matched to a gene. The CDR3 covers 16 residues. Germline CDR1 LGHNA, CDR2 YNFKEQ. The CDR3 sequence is CASSQDPGGDYNEQFF. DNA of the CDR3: TGTGCCAGCAGCCAAGATCCCGGGGGGGACTACAATGAGCAGTTCTTC.

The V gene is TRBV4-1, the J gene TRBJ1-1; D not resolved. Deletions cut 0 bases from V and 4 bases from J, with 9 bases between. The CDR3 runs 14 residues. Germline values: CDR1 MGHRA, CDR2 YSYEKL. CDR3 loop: CASSQEWGGTEAFF. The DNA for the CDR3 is TGCGCCAGCAGCCAAGAGTGGGGAGGCACTGAAGCTTTCTTT.

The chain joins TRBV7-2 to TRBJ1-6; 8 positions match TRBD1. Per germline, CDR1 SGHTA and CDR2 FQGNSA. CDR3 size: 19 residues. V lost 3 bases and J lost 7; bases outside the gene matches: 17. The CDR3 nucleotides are TGTGCCAGCAGCTTTTTATACCCCCGTCCAGGGGGCCAGAATTCACCCCTCCACTTT. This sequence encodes CASSFLYPRPGGQNSPLHF.

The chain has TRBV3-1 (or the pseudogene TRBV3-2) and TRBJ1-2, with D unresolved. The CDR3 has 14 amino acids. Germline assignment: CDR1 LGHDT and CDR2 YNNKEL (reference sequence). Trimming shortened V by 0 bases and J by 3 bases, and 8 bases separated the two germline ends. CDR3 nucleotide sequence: TGTGCCAGCAGCCAAGAGTTGGGCCACTATGGCTACACCTTC. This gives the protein CASSQELGHYGYTF.

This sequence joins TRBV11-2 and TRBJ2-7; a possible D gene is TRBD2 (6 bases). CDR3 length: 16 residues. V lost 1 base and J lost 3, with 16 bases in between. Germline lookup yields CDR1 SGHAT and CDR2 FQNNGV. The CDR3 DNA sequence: TGTGCCAGCAGCTTAGGGCGGGACCTTAGTCTCTACGAGCAGTACTTC. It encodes CASSLGRDLSLYEQYF.

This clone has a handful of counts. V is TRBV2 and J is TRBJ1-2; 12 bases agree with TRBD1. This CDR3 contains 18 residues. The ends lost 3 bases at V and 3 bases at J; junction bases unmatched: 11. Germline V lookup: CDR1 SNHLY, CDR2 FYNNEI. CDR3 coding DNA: TGTGCCAGCAGTGAGACATGGGACAGGGGGCAGTTTGACTATGGCTACACCTTC. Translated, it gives CASSETWDRGQFDYGYTF.

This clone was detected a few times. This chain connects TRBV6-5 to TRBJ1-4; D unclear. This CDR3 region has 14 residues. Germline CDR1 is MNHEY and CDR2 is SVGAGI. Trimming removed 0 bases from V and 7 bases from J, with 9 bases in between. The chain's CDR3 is CASSYSRVGEKLFF. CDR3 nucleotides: TGTGCCAGCAGTTACTCACGGGTGGGTGAAAAACTGTTTTTT.

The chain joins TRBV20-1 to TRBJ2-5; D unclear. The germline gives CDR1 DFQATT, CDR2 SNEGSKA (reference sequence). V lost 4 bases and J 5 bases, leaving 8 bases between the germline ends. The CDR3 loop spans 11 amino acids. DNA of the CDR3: TGCAGTGCTAATGAACGGGAGACCCAGTACTTC. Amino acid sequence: CSANERETQYF.

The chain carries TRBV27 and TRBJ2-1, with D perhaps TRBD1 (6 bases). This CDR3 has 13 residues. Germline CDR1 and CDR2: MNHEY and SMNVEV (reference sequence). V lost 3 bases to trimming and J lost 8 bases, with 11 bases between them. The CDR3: CASSLQGIDEQFF. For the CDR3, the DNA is TGTGCCAGCAGTTTGCAGGGGATCGATGAGCAGTTCTTC.

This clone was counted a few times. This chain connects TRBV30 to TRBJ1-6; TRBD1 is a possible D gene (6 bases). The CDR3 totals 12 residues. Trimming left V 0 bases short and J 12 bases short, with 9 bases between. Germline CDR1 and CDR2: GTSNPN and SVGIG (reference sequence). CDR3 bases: TGTGCCTGGAGTGTAGTAGGGGGACCCCTCCACTTT. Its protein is CAWSVVGGPLHF. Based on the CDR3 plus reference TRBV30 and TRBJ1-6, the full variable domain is SQTIHQWPATLVQPVGSPLSLECTVEGTSNPNLYWYRQAAGRGLQLLFYSVGIGQISSEVPQNLSASRPQDRQFILSSKKLLLSDSGFYLCAWSVVGGPLHFGNGTRLTVT.

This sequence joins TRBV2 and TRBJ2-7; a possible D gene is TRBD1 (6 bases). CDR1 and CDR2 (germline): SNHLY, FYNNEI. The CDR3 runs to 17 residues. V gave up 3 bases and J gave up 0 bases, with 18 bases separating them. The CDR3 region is CASSEPNQGPSSYEQYF. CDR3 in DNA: TGTGCCAGCAGTGAGCCTAACCAGGGGCCAAGCTCCTACGAGCAGTACTTC.

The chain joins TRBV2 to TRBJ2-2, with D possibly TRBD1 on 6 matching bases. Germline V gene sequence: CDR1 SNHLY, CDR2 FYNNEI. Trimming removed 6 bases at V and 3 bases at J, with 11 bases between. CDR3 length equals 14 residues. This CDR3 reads CASRGQTYTGELFF. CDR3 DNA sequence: TGTGCCAGCAGGGGACAAACCTACACCGGGGAGCTGTTTTTT.

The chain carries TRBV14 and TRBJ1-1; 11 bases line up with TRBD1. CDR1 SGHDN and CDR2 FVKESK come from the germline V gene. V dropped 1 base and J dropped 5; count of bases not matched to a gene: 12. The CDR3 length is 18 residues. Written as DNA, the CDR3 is TGTGCCAGCAGCCAAGGCCGCTTGTCCGGGACAGGGGGAACTGAAGCTTTCTTT. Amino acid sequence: CASSQGRLSGTGGTEAFF.

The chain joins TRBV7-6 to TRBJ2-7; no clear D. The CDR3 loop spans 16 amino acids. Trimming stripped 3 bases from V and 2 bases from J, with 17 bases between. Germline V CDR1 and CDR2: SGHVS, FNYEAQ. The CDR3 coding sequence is TGTGCCAGCAGCTTTACACCCTCTCCTGTCGCCTACGAGCAGTACTTC. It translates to CASSFTPSPVAYEQYF.

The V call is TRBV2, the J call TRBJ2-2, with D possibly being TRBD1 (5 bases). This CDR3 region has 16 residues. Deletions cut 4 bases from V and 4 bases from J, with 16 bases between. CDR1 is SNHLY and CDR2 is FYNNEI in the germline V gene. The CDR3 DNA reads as TGTGCCAGCAGTGGAAGGACAACAATCCTCACCGGGGAGCTGTTTTTT. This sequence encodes CASSGRTTILTGELFF.

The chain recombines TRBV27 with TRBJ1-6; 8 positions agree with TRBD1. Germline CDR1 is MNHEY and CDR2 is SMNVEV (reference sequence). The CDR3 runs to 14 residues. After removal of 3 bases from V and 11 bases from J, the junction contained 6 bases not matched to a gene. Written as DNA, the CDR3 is TGTGCCAGCAGTTTCTGGACAGGGTTAACACCCCTCCACTTT. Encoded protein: CASSFWTGLTPLHF.